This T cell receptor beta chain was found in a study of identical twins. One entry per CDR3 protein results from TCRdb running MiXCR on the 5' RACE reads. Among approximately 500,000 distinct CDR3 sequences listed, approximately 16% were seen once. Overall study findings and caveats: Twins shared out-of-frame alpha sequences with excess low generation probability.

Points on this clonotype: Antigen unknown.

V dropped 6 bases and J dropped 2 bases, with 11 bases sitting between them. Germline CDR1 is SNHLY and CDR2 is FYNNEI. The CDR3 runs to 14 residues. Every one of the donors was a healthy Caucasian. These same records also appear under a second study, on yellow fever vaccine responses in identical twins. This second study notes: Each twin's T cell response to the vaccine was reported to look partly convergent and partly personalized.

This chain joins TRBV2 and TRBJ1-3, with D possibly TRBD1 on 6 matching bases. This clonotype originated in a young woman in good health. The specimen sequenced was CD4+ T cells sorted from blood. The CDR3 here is CASRTGTTGNTIYF. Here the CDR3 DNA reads TGTGCCAGCAGGACCGGGACAACTGGAAACACCATATATTTT.